The 8 T cell receptor beta chains in this list originate from one sample, sequenced in a study of identifying expanded T cells in peripheral blood. The method was immunoSEQ multiplex PCR; TCRdb's version includes in-frame clones alone and lacks a portion of them. Here the sample spans under 85,000 clones, about four fifths being singletons. Sequencing was carried out using blood. These receptors were collected from a person between 18 and 70 years old in good health.

This clone was detected only once. The J gene is TRBJ1-1, the V gene TRBV6-5; no clear D. The CDR3 covers 14 residues. Germline values: CDR1 MNHEY, CDR2 SVGAGI. With 0 bases removed from V and 0 bases from J, the gap between germline ends came to 5 bases. Here the CDR3 reads CASSYSEMNTEAFF. CDR3 in DNA: TGTGCCAGCAGTTACTCGGAGATGAACACTGAAGCTTTCTTT.

The rearrangement uses TRBV9 and TRBJ2-7; maybe TRBD1 (6 bases). Trimming pared 0 bases from V and 6 bases from J, leaving 13 bases between. Germline V gives CDR1 SGDLS, CDR2 YYNGEE. The CDR3 extends over 14 amino acids. CDR3 sequence: CASSVGHRAGEQYF. The DNA of the CDR3 is TGTGCCAGCAGCGTAGGTCACAGGGCTGGCGAGCAGTACTTC.

The rearrangement joins TRBV2 to TRBJ2-2; D is uncertain. The germline gives CDR1 SNHLY, CDR2 FYNNEI. CDR3 length equals 11 residues. V shed 2 bases and J shed 9 bases, with 4 bases lying between them. CDR3: CASSEFRELFF. In nucleotides, the CDR3 is TGTGCCAGCAGTGAATTTCGGGAGCTGTTTTTT. The full variable domain, its missing parts supplied by reference TRBV2 and TRBJ2-2, is EPEVTQTPSHQVTQMGQEVILRCVPISNHLYFYWYRQILGQKVEFLVSFYNNEISEKSEIFDDQFSVERPDGSNFTLKIRSTKLEDSAMYFCASSEFRELFFGEGSRLTVL.

The chain employs TRBV11-2 and TRBJ2-7, with 8 bases aligning to TRBD1. Trimming took 5 bases from V and 1 from J; bases not matched to a gene: 1. This CDR3 contains 13 residues. Germline V gene sequence: CDR1 SGHAT, CDR2 FQNNGV. The CDR3 loop is CASSRTGSYEQYF. DNA for the CDR3: TGTGCCAGCAGCCGGACAGGGTCCTACGAGCAGTACTTC. Full variable domain (missing parts from reference TRBV11-2 and TRBJ2-7): EAGVAQSPRYKIIEKRQSVAFWCNPISGHATLYWYQQILGQGPKLLIQFQNNGVVDDSQLPKDRFSAERLKGVDSTLKIQPAKLEDSAVYLCASSRTGSYEQYFGPGTRLTVT.

The V call is TRBV4-3, the J call TRBJ2-2; 9 bases fit TRBD2. Germline V lookup: CDR1 LGHNA, CDR2 YSLEER. The junction had 3 bases not matched to a gene; V was cut back by 0 bases and J by 1 base. The CDR3 runs 17 residues. The CDR3: CASSQETSGRNTGELFF. Written as DNA, the CDR3 is TGCGCCAGCAGCCAAGAAACTAGCGGGCGGAACACCGGGGAGCTGTTTTTT.

This clone was observed a single time. The chain couples TRBV19 to TRBJ2-5, with D possibly TRBD2 on 5 matching bases. V was pared by 5 bases and J by 4 bases, with 17 bases between. Germline CDR1 LNHDA, CDR2 SQIVND (reference sequence). This CDR3 comprises 15 residues. The chain's CDR3 is CASSRTSGARETQYF. DNA for the CDR3: TGTGCCAGTAGTCGCACTAGTGGCGCCAGAGAGACCCAGTACTTC.

CDR3 in amino acids: CASTFRTSGAGTDTQYF. The CDR3 bases are TGCGCCAGCACCTTCCGGACTAGCGGGGCTGGGACAGATACGCAGTATTTT. V and J are TRBV5-1 and TRBJ2-3; 12 bases align to TRBD2. The CDR3 is 17 residues long. The trim removed 6 bases at V and 3 bases at J, leaving 11 bases unmatched. Looked up from germline, CDR1 is SGHRS and CDR2 is YFSETQ.

The chain is built from TRBV28 and TRBJ1-3, with TRBD1 matching over 7 bases. Germline CDR1 is MDHEN and CDR2 is SYDVKM. The V and J ends lost 7 bases and 0 bases, in that order; junction bases with no gene match: 9. There are 16 residues in the CDR3. The chain's CDR3 is CASTPGTVSSGNTIYF. The CDR3 DNA follows: TGTGCCAGCACCCCTGGGACAGTTTCCTCTGGAAACACCATATATTTT.